The rows below give T cell receptor beta chains drawn from one sample of a study of cytomegalovirus exposure and HLA in healthy donors. The data were produced by immunoSEQ multiplex PCR, yet TCRdb's version contains in-frame clones alone and is incomplete. In the table there are 100,000 to 150,000 clones, around 10% of which are singletons. The sequenced sample was PBMCs. The receptors stem from a woman aged 40 to 50 in good health and CMV-seropositive. The CDR3 runs from the conserved cysteine through the conserved F or W. D genes are given only for firm matches. A row's size may be missing; if present it is once, few, many or a size class.

abundance	j_gene	v_gene	d_gene	CDR3aa	CDR3nt
many	TRBJ2-7	TRBV11-2	TRBD1	CASSQPGTGYYEQYF	TGTGCCAGCAGTCAACCAGGGACAGGTTACTACGAGCAGTACTTC
.	TRBJ1-2	TRBV4-3	TRBD1	CASSRGQLNYGYTF	TGCGCCAGCAGCCGGGGACAGCTAAACTATGGCTACACCTTC
few	TRBJ2-7	TRBV7-4	TRBD1	CASSWRTGAYEQYF	TGTGCCAGCAGCTGGCGGACAGGGGCCTACGAGCAGTACTTC
few	TRBJ1-6	TRBV2	TRBD1	CASSEWDRANSPLHF	TGTGCCAGCAGTGAATGGGACAGGGCTAATTCACCCCTCCACTTT
.	TRBJ2-5	TRBV29-1	.	CSVEDRGVSQETQYF	TGCAGCGTTGAAGACAGGGGAGTCTCCCAAGAGACCCAGTACTTC
.	TRBJ1-2	TRBV9	.	CASSVRLAQDGYTF	TGTGCCAGCAGCGTTCGATTGGCTCAGGATGGCTACACCTTC
.	TRBJ2-3	TRBV4-1	TRBD2	CASSQDPGGTSGSRHTDTQYF	TGCGCCAGCAGCCAAGATCCGGGTGGGACTAGCGGGAGCCGCCACACAGATACGCAGTATTTT
.	TRBJ1-2	TRBV5-1	.	CASSLRGQGPYGYTF	TGCGCCAGCAGCTTGAGGGGACAAGGGCCCTATGGCTACACCTTC
.	TRBJ1-2	TRBV6-1	.	CASSAPGGHVVYTF	TGTGCCAGCAGTGCCCCCGGGGGGCATGTAGTCTACACCTTC
few	TRBJ1-5	TRBV5-8	.	CASSLDTGNQPQHF	TGTGCCAGCAGCTTGGACACAGGGAACCAGCCCCAGCATTTT
.	TRBJ2-3	TRBV7-2	.	CASSSALISTDTQYF	TGTGCCAGCAGCTCAGCTCTTATTAGCACAGATACGCAGTATTTT
few	TRBJ1-1	TRBV7-2	TRBD1	CASRPGQLTEAFF	TGTGCCAGCAGACCGGGACAGCTGACTGAAGCTTTCTTT
.	TRBJ2-2	TRBV5-4	.	CASSLVGPTVPGELFF	TGTGCCAGCAGCTTGGTGGGCCCCACTGTGCCCGGGGAGCTGTTTTTT
.	TRBJ2-5	TRBV7-9	TRBD2	CASSLSLAGQETQYF	TGTGCCAGCAGCTTATCTCTAGCGGGCCAAGAGACCCAGTACTTC
.	TRBJ2-2	TRBV6-6	.	CASSPAMGRGTGELFF	TGTGCCAGCAGTCCGGCTATGGGGCGGGGAACCGGGGAGCTGTTTTTT
.	TRBJ1-5	TRBV7-2	.	CASRPGSGLNQPQHF	TGTGCCAGCAGGCCGGGTTCTGGTTTGAATCAGCCCCAGCATTTT
.	TRBJ2-7	TRBV19	TRBD1	CATRDRATKYF	TGTGCCACCAGGGACAGGGCCACGAAGTACTTC
.	TRBJ1-4	TRBV5-8	.	CASSWDTRNEKLFF	TGTGCCAGCAGCTGGGACACTCGAAATGAAAAACTGTTTTTT
few	TRBJ1-5	TRBV10-3	TRBD1	CAISGTGDNQPQHF	TGTGCCATCAGTGGGACAGGGGATAATCAGCCCCAGCATTTT
.	TRBJ2-5	TRBV19	.	CASSLEGEYEETQYF	TGTGCCAGTAGTTTGGAAGGAGAGTACGAAGAGACCCAGTACTTC
once	TRBJ2-1	TRBV7-9	.	CASSGLAPHNEQFF	TGTGCCAGCAGCGGCCTGGCCCCTCACAATGAGCAGTTCTTC
few	TRBJ2-2	TRBV4-2	.	CASSQGNRANTGELFF	TGTGCCAGCAGCCAAGGAAACAGGGCGAACACCGGGGAGCTGTTTTTT
.	TRBJ2-7	TRBV5-1	TRBD1	CASSLEGSGTEVAEQYF	TGCGCCAGCAGCTTGGAGGGATCAGGGACAGAAGTCGCCGAGCAGTACTTC
.	TRBJ2-5	TRBV27	.	CASSLTGQTQYF	TGTGCCAGCAGTCTTACGGGACAGACCCAGTACTTC
few	TRBJ2-7	TRBV2	TRBD2	CASSGGVYEQYF	TGTGCCAGCAGCGGGGGGGTCTACGAGCAGTACTTC
few	TRBJ1-6	TRBV5-4	.	CASSLDSYNSPLHF	TGTGCCAGCAGCTTGGACAGTTATAATTCACCCCTCCACTTT
few	TRBJ2-2	TRBV7-9	.	CASSHTSTGELFF	TGTGCCAGCAGCCATACTTCCACCGGGGAGCTGTTTTTT
few	TRBJ1-5	TRBV7-9	TRBD1	CASSSTGDSNQPQHF	TGTGCCAGCAGCTCGACAGGGGATAGCAATCAGCCCCAGCATTTT
few	TRBJ1-1	TRBV5-6	.	CASSLGIGGPTEAFF	TGTGCCAGCAGCTTGGGGATCGGGGGACCCACTGAAGCTTTCTTT
few	TRBJ1-1	TRBV10-3	.	CAISGVGRGWTEAFF	TGTGCCATCAGCGGCGTGGGCAGGGGATGGACTGAAGCTTTCTTT
.	TRBJ1-2	TRBV7-2	.	CASSFGGGFNGYTF	TGTGCCAGCAGCTTTGGGGGGGGGTTCAATGGCTACACCTTC
.	TRBJ1-5	TRBV30	.	CAWSPIGTSCRSSPDQPQHF	TGTGCCTGGAGCCCCATCGGGACATCCTGCCGGTCTTCTCCGGATCAGCCCCAGCATTTT
few	TRBJ1-1	TRBV7-2	.	CASSPDRTFEAFF	TGTGCCAGCAGCCCCGACAGGACTTTTGAAGCTTTCTTT
.	TRBJ1-2	TRBV2	TRBD1	CASTRGGTANYGYTF	TGTGCCAGCACCCGGGGGGGGACAGCCAACTATGGCTACACCTTC
.	TRBJ2-2	TRBV5-1	.	CASSLTPLENTGELFF	TGCGCCAGCAGCTTAACGCCGTTAGAGAACACCGGGGAGCTGTTTTTT
few	TRBJ1-5	TRBV7-2	.	CASSLAREDQPQHF	TGTGCCAGCAGCTTAGCCAGGGAGGATCAGCCCCAGCATTTT
few	TRBJ2-5	TRBV27	TRBD2	CASSFLAGTEETQYF	TGTGCCAGCAGTTTTCTAGCGGGAACCGAAGAGACCCAGTACTTC
.	TRBJ1-5	TRBV6-1	.	CASSVRGVYQPQHF	TGTGCCAGCAGTGTCCGGGGGGTTTATCAGCCCCAGCATTTT
.	TRBJ2-3	TRBV27	TRBD1	CASSLKGAGTDTQYF	TGTGCCAGCAGTTTAAAGGGGGCGGGCACAGATACGCAGTATTTT
few	TRBJ1-1	TRBV9	TRBD1	CASSANRGSGTEAFF	TGTGCCAGCAGCGCGAACAGGGGTTCGGGCACTGAAGCTTTCTTT
.	TRBJ1-1	TRBV6-6	TRBD1	CASGTGLEAFF	TGTGCCAGTGGGACAGGGCTTGAAGCTTTCTTT
few	TRBJ2-5	TRBV19	.	CASSTGSVQETQYF	TGTGCCAGTAGTACAGGCAGTGTCCAAGAGACCCAGTACTTC
.	TRBJ2-5	TRBV6-1	TRBD1	CASSVDRGLEETQYF	TGTGCCAGCAGTGTGGACAGGGGTCTTGAAGAGACCCAGTACTTC
few	TRBJ1-1	TRBV27	TRBD1	CASSPLRTGGVSEAFF	TGTGCCAGCAGTCCCCTACGGACAGGGGGGGTATCTGAAGCTTTCTTT
few	TRBJ1-6	TRBV5-1	.	CASSLGGDADTPLHF	TGCGCCAGCAGCTTGGGGGGGGATGCGGATACACCCCTCCACTTT
few	TRBJ2-7	TRBV18	.	CASSPSRASYEQYF	TGTGCCAGCTCACCAAGCAGGGCAAGCTACGAGCAGTACTTC
.	TRBJ1-1	TRBV5-3	.	CARSGLGPQVGDKMNTEAFF	TGTGCCAGAAGCGGACTCGGCCCCCAGGTGGGTGATAAGATGAACACTGAAGCTTTCTTT